This TCR beta chain was recovered during a study of graft-versus-host responses after intestinal transplantation. As for the study in general: All of the recipients had induction that used anti-thymocyte globulin, then tacrolimus and steroids for around three years.

Comments on this clone: Its antigen is currently unknown.

Produced via immunoSEQ multiplex PCR; TCRdb's table is partial and in-frame only. The sample has roughly 92,000 clones, roughly 90% seen once. General study results and limits: Some patients had graft-donor T cell macrochimerism. In their allografts, the ratios of graft-versus-host to host-versus-graft T cell clones were high.

The CDR3 is 17 residues long. The source material was unstimulated CD4+ T cells sorted from spleen or lymph node cells, sampled before intestinal transplant. The chain combines TRBV21-1 with TRBJ2-7; no DNA check was done on the table's D call, TRBD1. TRBV21-1 is a pseudogene. The sequence was obtained from a human donor who received an intestinal transplant. CDR3 DNA: TGTGCCAGCAGCAAAGGTTTCACAGCTTCAAGCTCCTACGAGCAGTACTTC. This codes for CASSKGFTASSSYEQYF.